Shown below are 29 T cell receptor beta chains from a single sample sequenced in a study of CD8 T cells in Susac syndrome. Reverse transcription of roughly 0.5 to 1 ug RNA used random hexamers. TCRdb passed the immunoSEQ multiplex PCR reads through MiXCR, listing each CDR3 protein once. The sample lists a few hundred thousand distinct CDR3 sequences; approximately 85% were seen once. Sequences were obtained from CD8+ T cells from PBMCs. The receptors here all came from a human donor with multiple sclerosis.

The chain has TRBV4-3 and TRBJ1-2; D gene uncertain. With 0 bases removed from V and 2 bases from J, the gap between germline ends came to 16 bases. This CDR3 has 17 amino acids. The germline V gene encodes CDR1 LGHNA and CDR2 YSLEER. Here the CDR3 DNA reads TGCGCCAGCAGCCAAGATTGGGAACCTGACGGGAACTATGGCTACACCTTC. Protein: CASSQDWEPDGNYGYTF.

The chain links TRBV28 to TRBJ2-3; 7 bases are a match to TRBD2. Germline loops: CDR1 MDHEN, CDR2 SYDVKM. V shed 0 bases and J 0 bases; nucleotides not matched to a gene: 12. CDR3 length equals 19 residues. CDR3 amino acids: CASSLWGVLAEASTDTQYF. The CDR3 DNA reads as TGTGCCAGCAGTTTATGGGGTGTGCTAGCGGAAGCCAGCACAGATACGCAGTATTTT.

This clonotype was seen only once. This chain joins TRBV7-9 and TRBJ1-2; no firm D call. This CDR3 contains 14 residues. The V and J ends lost 3 bases and 3 bases respectively, with 11 bases between them. The germline V gene encodes CDR1 SEHNR and CDR2 FQNEAQ (reference sequence). The CDR3, as DNA: TGTGCCAGCAGCTTCCCAGGTGCCGACTATGGCTACACCTTC. This translates into CASSFPGADYGYTF.

The J gene is TRBJ1-5, the V gene TRBV6-5; TRBD1 is a possible D gene (5 bases). Trimming stripped 5 bases from V and 1 base from J, with 9 bases between. Per germline, CDR1 MNHEY and CDR2 SVGAGI. The CDR3 length is 14 residues. This CDR3 reads CASSPWGSNQPQHF. The CDR3 region has the DNA TGTGCCAGCAGTCCGTGGGGGAGCAATCAGCCCCAGCATTTT.

The J gene is TRBJ2-1, the V gene TRBV7-6; perhaps TRBD2 as D (6 bases). CDR3 length: 14 amino acids. V shed 4 bases and J shed 2 bases, with 9 bases lying between them. Germline loops: CDR1 SGHVS, CDR2 FNYEAQ. CDR3 nucleotides: TGTGCCAGCAGCTGGGGACTTACCTACAATGAGCAGTTCTTC. This gives the protein CASSWGLTYNEQFF.

This clonotype appeared once. This chain links TRBV6-5 with TRBJ2-7, with a tentative D call TRBD2 (5 bases). Trimming removed 6 bases at V and 2 bases at J, with 17 bases between. Germline CDR1 and CDR2: MNHEY and SVGAGI. CDR3 length: 15 amino acids. The CDR3 protein is CASSRGPGGPYEQYF. DNA of the CDR3: TGTGCCAGCAGCCGAGGGCCGGGCGGCCCCTACGAGCAGTACTTC.

This chain connects TRBV14 to TRBJ1-2; 8 nucleotides align to TRBD1. V shed 0 bases, J shed 8 bases, and the junction held 11 bases outside the gene matches. This CDR3 has 16 amino acids. The germline V gene has CDR1 SGHDN and CDR2 FVKESK. The CDR3 bases are TGTGCCAGCAGCCAAGAACTCCCAGACAGGGGATCGGGCTACACCTTC. Translated: CASSQELPDRGSGYTF.

This chain joins TRBV6-5 and TRBJ2-7; D is perhaps TRBD1 (6 bases). This CDR3 has 12 amino acids. The germline V and J ends were trimmed by 6 bases and 6 bases, with 12 bases remaining between them. CDR1 and CDR2 (germline): MNHEY, SVGAGI. CDR3: CASRTQGSEQYF. DNA for the CDR3: TGTGCCAGCAGGACCCAGGGGTCCGAGCAGTACTTC.

The chain combines TRBV13 with TRBJ2-1, with 11 bases identical to TRBD2. Germline assignment: CDR1 PRHDT and CDR2 FYEKMQ (reference sequence). With V trimmed by 5 bases and J by 12 bases, 15 bases remained unmatched. This CDR3 has 16 residues. The CDR3 protein is CASSPQGLAGGHGQFF. The CDR3 DNA is TGTGCCAGCAGCCCGCAGGGCCTAGCGGGAGGTCATGGGCAGTTCTTC.

The rearrangement joins TRBV7-9 to TRBJ1-2; TRBD1 matches 8 bases. Germline CDR1 reads SEHNR; CDR2 reads FQNEAQ (reference sequence). The CDR3 length is 14 residues. The trim removed 6 bases at V and 6 bases at J, leaving 9 bases unmatched. CDR3 protein: CASRTGEGFNGYTF. Written as DNA, the CDR3 is TGTGCCAGCAGGACAGGGGAAGGTTTCAATGGCTACACCTTC.

In this sample, this clonotype turned up a few times. The chain uses TRBV6-1 and TRBJ2-2; D may be TRBD1 (7 bases). Germline V CDR1 and CDR2: MNHNS, SASEGT. Trimming removed 1 base from V and 7 bases from J, with 13 bases in between. The CDR3 is 15 amino acids. CDR3 in amino acids: CASSEESGGNGELFF. The CDR3 region has the DNA TGTGCCAGCAGTGAAGAATCAGGGGGGAACGGGGAGCTGTTTTTT.

J is TRBJ2-1 and V is TRBV29-1; tentatively, D is TRBD1 (5 bases). Deletions cut 4 bases from V and 0 bases from J, with 10 bases between. Germline assignment: CDR1 SQVTM and CDR2 ANQGSEA. The CDR3 extends over 14 amino acids. CDR3: CSVVTGYSYNEQFF. CDR3 nucleotides: TGCAGCGTTGTTACAGGTTACTCCTACAATGAGCAGTTCTTC.

This chain connects TRBV6-2 or TRBV6-3 to TRBJ2-1; D may be TRBD1 or TRBD2 (6 bases each). CDR3 length: 14 amino acids. CDR1 and CDR2 (germline): MNHEY, SVGEGT. V was cut by 10 bases and J by 0 bases, with 13 bases left in between. CDR3 sequence reads: CAIRGVGSYNEQFF. The DNA for the CDR3 is TGTGCCATTAGGGGGGTCGGCTCCTACAATGAGCAGTTCTTC.

The chain carries TRBV30 and TRBJ2-7, with D perhaps matching TRBD1 or TRBD2 (5 bases each). Germline V CDR1 and CDR2: GTSNPN, SVGIG (reference sequence). V was pared by 4 bases and J by 5 bases, with 21 bases between. The CDR3 runs to 15 residues. CDR3 DNA: TGTGCCTGGAAAGTAGCGATGGGGCCCGGGAACGAGCAGTACTTC. It encodes CAWKVAMGPGNEQYF.

V gene TRBV30 combines with J gene TRBJ2-7, with 7 bases identical to TRBD1. The CDR3 loop spans 15 amino acids. Germline V gene sequence: CDR1 GTSNPN, CDR2 SVGIG (reference sequence). V dropped 3 bases and J dropped 2; count of bases not matched to a gene: 10. CDR3 DNA sequence: TGTGCCTGGAGGAGCCCCTCAGGGGGAGCCTACGAGCAGTACTTC. As protein: CAWRSPSGGAYEQYF.

This chain links TRBV5-6 with TRBJ2-2, with D possibly being TRBD1 (6 bases). This CDR3 comprises 17 residues. Germline V lookup: CDR1 SGHDT, CDR2 YYEEEE. V was shortened by 4 bases and J by 4 bases, with 20 bases between the two germline ends. The CDR3 loop is CASSPQGFWRGTGELFF. The CDR3 nucleotides are TGTGCCAGCAGCCCCCAGGGGTTCTGGCGTGGCACCGGGGAGCTGTTTTTT.

The table lists this clonotype with a few counts. V usage is TRBV11-2 and J usage is TRBJ2-4; D perhaps matches TRBD2 (7 bases). Germline CDR1 SGHAT, CDR2 FQNNGV. V lost 5 bases and J 10 bases, leaving 18 bases between the germline ends. The length of the CDR3 is 14 residues. The CDR3 DNA reads as TGTGCCAGCAGCCCCGTTAGGGGGGGAGCTATTCAGTACTTC. Its translation is CASSPVRGGAIQYF.

V and J are TRBV15 and TRBJ2-5, with 11 bases matching TRBD2. Germline CDR1 and CDR2: LNHNV and YYDKDF (reference sequence). V lost 4 bases to trimming and J lost 2 bases; unmatched junction nucleotides: 3. The CDR3 is 15 residues long. The CDR3 protein is CATSTGLAEQETQYF. CDR3 sequence (DNA): TGTGCCACCAGCACGGGACTAGCGGAACAAGAGACCCAGTACTTC.

The gene calls are TRBV4-3 and TRBJ2-7, with a weak D call TRBD2 (6 bases). V shed 0 bases and J shed 3 bases, with 21 bases lying between them. The CDR3 contains 18 residues. Germline V gene sequence: CDR1 LGHNA, CDR2 YSLEER. For the CDR3, the DNA is TGCGCCAGCAGCCAAGAAAAGCCTACCGTTAGCGGAGGCTACGAGCAGTACTTC. Its protein is CASSQEKPTVSGGYEQYF.

The J gene is TRBJ2-7, the V gene TRBV5-1; TRBD2 matches 10 bases. Germline assignment: CDR1 SGHRS and CDR2 YFSETQ. The V gene end was trimmed by 3 bases and the J gene end by 4 bases; junction bases not matched to a gene: 10. The CDR3 has 16 amino acids. The CDR3 protein is CASSSGPPSGSYEQYF. The CDR3 nucleotides are TGCGCCAGCAGCTCCGGCCCACCTAGCGGGAGTTACGAGCAGTACTTC.

This chain uses TRBV5-1 with TRBJ1-1; possible D gene TRBD1, 6 bases. This CDR3 spans 14 amino acids. Per the germline V gene, CDR1 is SGHRS and CDR2 is YFSETQ. Between the trimmed V and J ends, which lost 5 bases and 1 base, there was a span of 12 bases. The CDR3 is CASRLQDRNTEAFF. As DNA, the CDR3 is TGCGCCAGCAGGCTTCAGGACAGGAACACTGAAGCTTTCTTT.

The V gene is TRBV3-1, the J gene TRBJ2-7; D uncertain. CDR1 LGHDT and CDR2 YNNKEL come from the germline V gene (reference sequence). This CDR3 contains 13 residues. Trimming removed 1 base at V and 2 bases at J, with 6 bases between. The CDR3 DNA follows: TGTGCCAGCAGCCAAGGTCGAACCTACGAGCAGTACTTC. Amino acid sequence: CASSQGRTYEQYF.

This chain links TRBV7-8 with TRBJ1-1; the D gene is possibly TRBD1 (5 bases). This CDR3 contains 16 residues. The germline CDR1 and CDR2 sequences are SGHVS and FQNEAQ. V lost 2 bases and J 0 bases, leaving 13 bases between the germline ends. The CDR3 coding sequence is TGTGCCAGCAGCTTATATGGGGCAGCTTTGAACACTGAAGCTTTCTTT. Amino acid sequence: CASSLYGAALNTEAFF.

The J gene is TRBJ2-7, the V gene TRBV12-3 or TRBV12-4; unclear D gene. V lost 3 bases and J lost 2, with 8 bases in between. The CDR3 runs to 13 residues. CDR3 protein: CASSFYSTYEQYF. The CDR3 bases are TGTGCCAGCAGTTTCTACAGCACCTACGAGCAGTACTTC.

V and J are TRBV29-1 and TRBJ2-7; 10 bases match TRBD2. CDR3 length: 12 residues. Germline CDR1 and CDR2: SQVTM and ANQGSEA. V lost 7 bases, J lost 3 bases, and 3 bases stayed unmatched. The CDR3 sequence: CSASGSGYEQYF. The CDR3 DNA reads as TGCAGCGCTAGCGGGAGTGGCTACGAGCAGTACTTC.

The chain recombines TRBV30 with TRBJ2-7; the D gene is possibly TRBD2 (5 bases). The CDR3 consists of 16 residues. Trimming removed 0 bases at V and 0 bases at J, with 15 bases between. From germline, CDR1 is GTSNPN and CDR2 SVGIG (reference sequence). CDR3 nucleotides: TGTGCCTGGAGTGTACATGAACAGCGGAACTCCTACGAGCAGTACTTC. This sequence encodes CAWSVHEQRNSYEQYF.

This clonotype was counted only a few times. The rearrangement links TRBV4-1 to TRBJ2-7; perhaps TRBD1 as D (5 bases). Deletions cut 5 bases from V and 6 bases from J, with 20 bases between. This CDR3 is 15 amino acids long. Germline CDR1 MGHRA, CDR2 YSYEKL. The CDR3 spells CASSEGVGHLREQYF. The CDR3 DNA reads TGCGCCAGCAGCGAAGGAGTGGGGCACCTACGCGAGCAGTACTTC.

This clonotype was detected once. The chain employs TRBV4-3 and TRBJ2-1, with 7 bases identical to TRBD2. Trimming removed 0 bases from V and 4 bases from J; junction bases left unmatched: 9. Germline assignment: CDR1 LGHNA and CDR2 YSLEER. The CDR3 runs to 17 residues. CDR3: CASSQDYGGSVYNEQFF. The CDR3 nucleotides are TGCGCCAGCAGCCAAGATTACGGCGGGAGTGTTTACAATGAGCAGTTCTTC.

The chain links TRBV6-6 to TRBJ1-1, with no clear D. Germline CDR1 is MNHNY and CDR2 is SVGAGI (reference sequence). Trimming shortened V by 11 bases and J by 3 bases, and 10 bases separated the two germline ends. This CDR3 has 11 residues. The CDR3 here is CALDGYTEAFF. CDR3 nucleotide sequence: TGTGCCCTAGACGGATACACTGAAGCTTTCTTT.